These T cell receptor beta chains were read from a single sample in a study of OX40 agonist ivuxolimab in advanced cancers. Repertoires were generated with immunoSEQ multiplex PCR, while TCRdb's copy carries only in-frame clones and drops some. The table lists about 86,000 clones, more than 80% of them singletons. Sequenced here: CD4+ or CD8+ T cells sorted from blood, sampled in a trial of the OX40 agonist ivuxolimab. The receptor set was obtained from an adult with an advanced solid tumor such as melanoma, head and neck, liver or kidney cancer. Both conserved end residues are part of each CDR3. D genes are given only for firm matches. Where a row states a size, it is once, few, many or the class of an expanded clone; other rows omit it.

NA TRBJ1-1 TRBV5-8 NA CASSYPGNTEAFF TGTGCCAGCAGCTACCCGGGGAACACTGAAGCTTTCTTT
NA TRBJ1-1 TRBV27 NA CASSGAATEAFF TGTGCCAGCAGTGGGGCGGCCACTGAAGCTTTCTTT
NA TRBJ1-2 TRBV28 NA CASSDKLNYGYTF TGTGCCAGCAGTGACAAACTGAACTATGGCTACACCTTC
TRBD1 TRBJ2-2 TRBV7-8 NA CASSFRLGTVLGTGELFF TGTGCCAGCAGCTTTAGGTTAGGGACAGTGCTTGGCACCGGGGAGCTGTTTTTT
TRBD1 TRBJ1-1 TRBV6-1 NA CASSLTGDTEAFF TGTGCCAGCAGCCTTACAGGGGACACTGAAGCTTTCTTT
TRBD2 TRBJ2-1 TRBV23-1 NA CASSPGTSGSPSNEQFF TGCGCCAGCAGTCCGGGGACTAGCGGGAGTCCTTCCAATGAGCAGTTCTTC
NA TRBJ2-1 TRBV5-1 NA CASSLKGPSYNEQFF TGCGCCAGCAGCTTGAAGGGACCTTCCTACAATGAGCAGTTCTTC
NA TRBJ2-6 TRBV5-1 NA CASSPLISGANVLTF TGCGCCAGCAGCCCCTTAATATCTGGGGCCAACGTCCTGACTTTC
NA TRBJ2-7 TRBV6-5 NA CASGGVGGEQYF TGTGCCAGCGGCGGTGTAGGGGGGGAGCAGTACTTC
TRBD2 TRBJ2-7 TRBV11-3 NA CASTSGRSYEQYF TGTGCCAGCACTAGCGGGAGGTCCTACGAGCAGTACTTC
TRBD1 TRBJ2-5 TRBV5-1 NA CASSVNRGETQYF TGCGCCAGCAGCGTAAACAGGGGAGAGACCCAGTACTTC
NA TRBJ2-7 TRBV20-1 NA CSARIYEQYF TGCAGTGCTAGAATCTACGAGCAGTACTTC
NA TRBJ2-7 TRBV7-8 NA CASSPMLGGHYEQYF TGTGCCAGCAGCCCTATGCTTGGGGGCCACTACGAGCAGTACTTC
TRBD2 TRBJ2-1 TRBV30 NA CAWRRREGPNEQFF TGTGCCTGGAGAAGACGGGAGGGCCCCAATGAGCAGTTCTTC
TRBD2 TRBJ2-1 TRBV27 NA CASSLLRGGEQFF TGTGCCAGCAGTTTATTACGGGGGGGTGAGCAGTTCTTC
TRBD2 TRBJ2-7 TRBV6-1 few CASSPPPGLPYEQYF TGTGCCAGCAGTCCGCCCCCGGGACTACCTTACGAGCAGTACTTC
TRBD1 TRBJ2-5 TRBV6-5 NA CASGQTGEQETQYF TGTGCCAGCGGCCAGACAGGGGAGCAAGAGACCCAGTACTTC
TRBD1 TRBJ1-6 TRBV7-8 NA CASSHGQGNSPLHF TGTGCCAGCAGCCATGGACAGGGTAATTCACCCCTCCACTTT
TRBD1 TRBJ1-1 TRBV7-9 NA CASSSGGGPPMNTEAFF TGTGCCAGCAGCTCGGGAGGGGGCCCCCCTATGAACACTGAAGCTTTCTTT
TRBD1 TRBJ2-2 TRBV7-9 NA CASSGQEAGELFF TGTGCCAGCAGCGGACAGGAGGCCGGGGAGCTGTTTTTT
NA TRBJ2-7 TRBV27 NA CASSLSTSYEQYF TGTGCCAGCAGTTTATCGACCAGCTACGAGCAGTACTTC
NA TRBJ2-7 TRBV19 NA CASSIMSGPGYEQYF TGTGCCAGTAGTATTATGTCGGGACCCGGCTACGAGCAGTACTTC
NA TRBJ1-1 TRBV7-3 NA CASSLMGNTEAFF TGTGCCAGCAGCTTAATGGGGAACACTGAAGCTTTCTTT
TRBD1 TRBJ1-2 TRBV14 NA CASSPGTGRVSGYTF TGTGCCAGCAGCCCCGGGACAGGGAGAGTCAGCGGCTACACCTTC
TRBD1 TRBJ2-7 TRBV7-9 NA CASSDGQGGTYEQYF TGTGCCAGCAGCGACGGACAGGGTGGGACCTACGAGCAGTACTTC
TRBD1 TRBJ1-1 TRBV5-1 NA CASSEGQAVTEAFF TGCGCCAGCAGCGAGGGACAGGCCGTCACTGAAGCTTTCTTT
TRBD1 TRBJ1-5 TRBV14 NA CASRGQGNQPQHF TGTGCCAGCAGGGGACAGGGCAATCAGCCCCAGCATTTT
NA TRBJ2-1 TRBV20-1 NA CSASEGQQFF TGCAGTGCTAGCGAAGGACAGCAGTTCTTC
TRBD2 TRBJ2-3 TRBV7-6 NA CASSFGREAGADTQYF TGTGCCAGCAGCTTTGGGCGGGAGGCCGGGGCAGATACGCAGTATTTT
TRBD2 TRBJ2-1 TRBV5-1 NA CASSLEGTSGSPIYNEQFF TGCGCCAGCAGCTTGGAAGGGACTAGCGGGAGTCCGATATACAATGAGCAGTTCTTC
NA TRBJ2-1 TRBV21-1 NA CASSIGGTSATNEQFF TGTGCCAGCAGCATTGGTGGGACTAGCGCGACCAATGAGCAGTTCTTC
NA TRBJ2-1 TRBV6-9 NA CASTANRDSSYNEQFF TGTGCCAGCACCGCCAACCGGGACTCCTCCTACAATGAGCAGTTCTTC
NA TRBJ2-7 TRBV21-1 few CASSKSASGEYF TGTGCCAGCAGCAAATCGGCTAGCGGGGAGTACTTC
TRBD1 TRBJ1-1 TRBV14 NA CASSQGQGMNTEAFF TGTGCCAGCAGCCAAGGACAGGGGATGAACACTGAAGCTTTCTTT
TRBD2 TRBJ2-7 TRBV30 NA CAWQLAGPSYEQYF TGTGCCTGGCAACTAGCGGGCCCCTCCTACGAGCAGTACTTC
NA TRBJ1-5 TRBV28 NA CASIQGLGQPQHF TGTGCCAGCATTCAGGGGTTGGGTCAGCCCCAGCATTTT
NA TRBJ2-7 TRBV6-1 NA CASSELGQSYEQYF TGTGCCAGCAGTGAACTAGGCCAGTCCTACGAGCAGTACTTC
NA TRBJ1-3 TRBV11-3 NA CASSINAGNTIYF TGTGCCAGCAGCATTAACGCTGGAAACACCATATATTTT
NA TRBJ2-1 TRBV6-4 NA CASSDSAQNEQFF TGTGCCAGCAGTGACTCAGCCCAAAATGAGCAGTTCTTC
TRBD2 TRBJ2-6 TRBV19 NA CASSERGYSGANVLTF TGTGCCAGTAGTGAGCGGGGTTACTCTGGGGCCAACGTCCTGACTTTC
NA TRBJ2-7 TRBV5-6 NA CASSLGAFSSYEQYF TGTGCCAGCAGCTTGGGGGCGTTTAGCTCCTACGAGCAGTACTTC
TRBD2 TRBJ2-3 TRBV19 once CASRAPGLGSTDTQYF TGTGCCAGCCGCGCCCCGGGACTAGGTTCTACAGATACGCAGTATTTT
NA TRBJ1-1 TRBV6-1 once CATGNIVEAFF TGTGCCACCGGAAACATAGTTGAAGCTTTCTTT
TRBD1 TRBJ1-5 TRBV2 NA CASRDRLGSNQPQHF TGTGCCAGCAGGGACAGGTTGGGTAGCAATCAGCCCCAGCATTTT
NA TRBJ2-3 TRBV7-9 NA CASSLVHTSRTDTQYF TGTGCCAGCAGCTTAGTTCACACTAGCCGCACAGATACGCAGTATTTT
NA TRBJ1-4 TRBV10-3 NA CAISESRGTSEKLFF TGTGCCATCAGTGAGAGCAGGGGAACGAGCGAAAAACTGTTTTTT
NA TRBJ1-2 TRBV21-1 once CASSKLALLFTF TGTGCCAGCAGCAAGCTTGCCCTTCTATTTACCTTC
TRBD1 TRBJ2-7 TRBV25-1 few CASRQGPTYEQYF TGTGCCAGCCGACAGGGGCCGACCTACGAGCAGTACTTC
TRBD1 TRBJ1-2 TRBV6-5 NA CASSYSMGTARYGYTF TGTGCCAGCAGTTACTCGATGGGGACAGCCCGCTATGGCTACACCTTC
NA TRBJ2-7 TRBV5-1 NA CASRLPGDEQYF TGCGCCAGCAGGTTGCCGGGGGACGAGCAGTACTTC
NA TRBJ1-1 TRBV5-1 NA CASSLAENHLGMNTEAFF TGCGCCAGCAGCTTGGCCGAGAACCATTTGGGGATGAACACTGAAGCTTTCTTT